These 17 T cell receptor beta chains share one sample of origin, sequenced in a study of CD8+CD57+ T cells in acquired aplastic anemia. By flow cytometry, patients selected for sequencing had shown an expansion of CD8+CD57+ cells. Genomic DNA provided the template from which TCR beta VDJ and CDR3 profiles were obtained. From the reads, TCRdb called clonotypes with MiXCR, one entry per CDR3 protein. The table includes around 170,000 distinct CDR3 sequences, just under 50% detected once. Sequencing was performed on sorted CD4+, CD8+, or CD8+CD57+ T cells (not recorded which) from PBMCs. These receptors came from a human donor with aplastic anemia.

The chain joins TRBV10-3 to TRBJ2-6; maybe TRBD1 (6 bases). Trimming took 8 bases from V and 8 from J, leaving 10 bases between them. CDR3 length equals 12 residues. Germline CDR1 ENHRY, CDR2 SYGVKD. The CDR3 DNA reads as TGTGCCATCGGGACATCGTCCAACGTCCTGACTTTC. Protein product: CAIGTSSNVLTF.

Many counts were recorded for this clonotype. The chain has TRBV2 and TRBJ2-5, with D hard to call. This CDR3 spans 13 amino acids. Per the germline V gene, CDR1 is SNHLY and CDR2 is FYNNEI. V dropped 8 bases and J dropped 5 bases, with 15 bases sitting between them. The CDR3 is CASHERLEETQYF. The CDR3 DNA reads TGTGCCAGCCATGAGCGCCTAGAGGAGACCCAGTACTTC.

The gene calls are TRBV5-6 and TRBJ2-1; TRBD2 might be the D (6 bases). CDR3 length: 14 amino acids. Germline CDR1 SGHDT, CDR2 YYEEEE. With 6 bases removed from V and 5 bases from J, the gap between germline ends came to 15 bases. The CDR3 DNA reads as TGTGCCAGCACCCTCCCGGGGGACCACAATGAGCAGTTCTTC. Protein product: CASTLPGDHNEQFF.

To note about this clonotype: The junction departs from the called germline gene at one end, perhaps through a read error. This sequence joins TRBV12-3 or TRBV12-4 and TRBJ1-2; the D gene is possibly TRBD1 (5 bases). CDR3 length: 12 residues. The CDR3 loop is CASSEWDYRYTF. The CDR3 DNA is TGTGCCAGCAGTGAATGGGACTATCGCTACACCTTC.

As for this clonotype: A much larger clone is a single base away; this may be a read error. The CDR3 reads CASSYGSTYEQYF. DNA for the CDR3: TGTGCCAGCAGTTACGGTAGCACCTACGAGCAGTACTTC. This chain joins TRBV6-5 and TRBJ2-7; D not resolved. This CDR3 has 13 residues. Trimming shortened V by 2 bases and J by 2 bases, and 7 bases separated the two germline ends. The germline V gene encodes CDR1 MNHEY and CDR2 SVGAGI.

Ten or more counts support this clonotype. The chain couples TRBV7-2 to TRBJ2-3; the D is unclear. This CDR3 spans 15 amino acids. Germline CDR1 SGHTA, CDR2 FQGNSA. V gave up 3 bases and J gave up 4 bases, with 14 bases separating them. CDR3 bases: TGTGCCAGCAGCTTCAAATCCAGTGGTGCAGATACGCAGTATTTT. Residues: CASSFKSSGADTQYF.

This chain joins TRBV12-5 and TRBJ1-5, with 11 nucleotides matching TRBD1. V shed 0 bases, J shed 4 bases, and the junction held 11 bases outside the gene matches. This CDR3 has 19 amino acids. Germline CDR1 reads LGHNT; CDR2 reads FRNRAP. CDR3 nucleotides: TGTGCTAGTGGTTTGGTACGTCAGGGACAGGGGGAGGGGAATCAGCCCCAGCATTTT. This sequence encodes CASGLVRQGQGEGNQPQHF.

The genes are TRBV9 and TRBJ1-1, with a possible D match to TRBD1 (5 bases). This CDR3 is built from 15 residues. Germline V gene sequence: CDR1 SGDLS, CDR2 YYNGEE. Trimming took off 2 bases at V and 0 bases at J, with 11 bases between the two ends. The CDR3 sequence: CASSVGRGLNTEAFF. In DNA, the CDR3 is TGTGCCAGCAGCGTCGGAAGGGGCCTGAACACTGAAGCTTTCTTT.

At least ten counts were recorded for this clonotype. Written as DNA, the CDR3 is TGTGCCAGCAGCCGGGGCCTGTACGAGCAGTACTTC. Protein: CASSRGLYEQYF. The chain employs TRBV7-2 and TRBJ2-7; D is perhaps TRBD1 or TRBD2 (5 bases each). Germline V CDR1 and CDR2: SGHTA, FQGNSA. The length of the CDR3 is 12 residues. The germline V and J ends were trimmed by 5 bases and 4 bases, with 9 bases remaining between them.

This clonotype appeared once. J is TRBJ1-5 and V is TRBV10-3; 8 bases match TRBD1. The CDR3 covers 13 residues. V was pared by 6 bases and J by 4 bases, with 2 bases of the junction left unmatched. CDR1 is ENHRY and CDR2 is SYGVKD in the germline V gene. CDR3 bases: TGTGCCATCAGGGACAGGGATAATCAGCCCCAGCATTTT. As protein: CAIRDRDNQPQHF.

The rearrangement uses TRBV2 and TRBJ2-5, with D possibly TRBD2 on 5 matching bases. Germline V gene sequence: CDR1 SNHLY, CDR2 FYNNEI. Trimming stripped 6 bases from V and 1 base from J, with 9 bases between. The CDR3 contains 13 residues. The CDR3 here is CASRGGGQETQYF. CDR3 DNA: TGTGCCAGCAGGGGCGGAGGCCAAGAGACCCAGTACTTC.

V is TRBV2 and J is TRBJ1-4; weak D call: TRBD1 (5 bases). Germline V gene lookup returns CDR1 SNHLY and CDR2 FYNNEI. This CDR3 region has 15 residues. The germline V and J ends were trimmed by 6 bases and 5 bases, with 16 bases remaining between them. The CDR3 sequence: CASRGQGVSNEKLFF. For the CDR3, the DNA is TGTGCCAGCAGGGGGCAGGGCGTGTCAAATGAAAAACTGTTTTTT.

Notes on this clonotype: An end of the junction does not agree with germline; a read error may underlie this. The chain uses TRBV19 and TRBJ2-5; D uncertain. Germline CDR1 reads LNHDA; CDR2 reads SQIVND (reference sequence). This CDR3 is built from 12 residues. CDR3 loop: CASSIPGLPQYF. In nucleotides, the CDR3 is TGTGCCAGCAGTATTCCAGGTCTACCCCAGTACTTC.

The table lists this clonotype with a count of one. The V and J genes are TRBV10-3 and TRBJ2-2; no definite D call. Germline lookup yields CDR1 ENHRY and CDR2 SYGVKD. V was cut by 0 bases and J by 4 bases, with 6 bases left in between. The CDR3 extends over 14 amino acids. Here the CDR3 reads CAISESQVTGELFF. The CDR3 coding sequence is TGTGCCATCAGTGAGTCGCAGGTCACCGGGGAGCTGTTTTTT.

The rearrangement links TRBV24-1 to TRBJ2-3; TRBD1 might be the D (6 bases). Germline CDR1 reads KGHDR; CDR2 reads SFDVKD. This CDR3 is 14 amino acids long. Trimming removed 4 bases from V and 1 base from J, with 8 bases in between. The CDR3 DNA reads TGTGCCACCAGTGAACAGGGCCGCACAGATACGCAGTATTTT. Translated: CATSEQGRTDTQYF.

The gene calls are TRBV29-1 and TRBJ2-7; 11 nucleotides agree with TRBD2. The germline CDR1 and CDR2 sequences are SQVTM and ANQGSEA. The CDR3 length is 15 residues. The ends lost 7 bases at V and 5 bases at J; junction bases unmatched: 13. DNA for the CDR3: TGCAGCGGGGGACAGACACTAGCGGGAGAACACGAGCAGTACTTC. Its translation is CSGGQTLAGEHEQYF.

Comment on this clonotype: Just one base apart from a much larger clone, this may be a read error. The chain combines TRBV6-1 with TRBJ2-5; 8 bases are a match to TRBD2. Looked up from germline, CDR1 is MNHNS and CDR2 is SASEGT. This CDR3 contains 15 residues. The V gene end was trimmed by 7 bases and the J gene end by 6 bases; junction bases not matched to a gene: 13. The CDR3 sequence: CASTLTGLVLKTQYF. The CDR3 nucleotides are TGTGCCAGCACCCTAACGGGACTAGTCTTGAAGACCCAGTACTTC.